This T cell receptor beta chain was sequenced during a study of tumour-infiltrating T cells in Burkitt lymphoma. About the research overall: Survival, overall and progression-free, tracked with productive clonality.

This clone was found a few times. Assay used: immunoSEQ multiplex PCR; TCRdb lists only in-frame clones, some missing. This sample has some 5,000 clones; roughly a tenth occur once, and the top ten carry about 2%. Germline lookup yields CDR1 MGHDK and CDR2 SYGVNS. After removal of 4 bases from V and 5 bases from J, the junction contained 4 bases not matched to a gene. The CDR3 has 13 residues. Sequencing input: tumor tissue. The clonotype comes from a human donor with diffuse large B-cell lymphoma. V and J are TRBV25-1 and TRBJ1-1; 7 positions agree with TRBD1. This CDR3 is CASSGDSWTEAFF. The CDR3 DNA reads as TGTGCCAGCAGTGGGGACAGCTGGACTGAAGCTTTCTTT.